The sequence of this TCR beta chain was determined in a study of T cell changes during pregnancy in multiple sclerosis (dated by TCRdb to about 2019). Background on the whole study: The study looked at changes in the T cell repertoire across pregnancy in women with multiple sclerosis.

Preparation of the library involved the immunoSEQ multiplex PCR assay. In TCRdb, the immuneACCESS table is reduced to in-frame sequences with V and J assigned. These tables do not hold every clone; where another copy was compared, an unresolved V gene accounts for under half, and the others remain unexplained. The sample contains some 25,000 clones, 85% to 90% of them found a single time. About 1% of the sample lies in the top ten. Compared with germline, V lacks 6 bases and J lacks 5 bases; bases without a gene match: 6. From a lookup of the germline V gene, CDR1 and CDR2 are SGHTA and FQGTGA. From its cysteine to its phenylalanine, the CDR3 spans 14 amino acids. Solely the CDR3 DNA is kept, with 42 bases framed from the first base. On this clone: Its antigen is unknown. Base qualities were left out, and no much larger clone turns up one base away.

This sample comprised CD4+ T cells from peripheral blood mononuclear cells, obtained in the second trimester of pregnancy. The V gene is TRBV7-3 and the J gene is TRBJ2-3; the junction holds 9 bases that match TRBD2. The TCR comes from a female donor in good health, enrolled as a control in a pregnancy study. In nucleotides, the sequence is TGTGCCAGCAGTGTAGCGGGAGCAGGAGATACGCAGTATTTT. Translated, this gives CASSVAGAGDTQYF.